This T cell receptor beta chain was captured in a study of shared clonotypes between healthy human individuals. Study information: Each donor's CD4 naive and CD4 memory cells filled three plates apiece, CD8 naive two, and CD8 memory one.

Concerning this clone: The sample holds other DNA sequences that translate to the same CDR3.

CDR3 length: 15 residues. The germline V gene has CDR1 MNHNS and CDR2 SASEGT. V lost 1 base and J 0 bases, leaving 8 bases between the germline ends. Assay used: immunoSEQ multiplex PCR; TCRdb lists only in-frame clones, some missing. The table lists roughly 2.1 million clones, roughly 91% of them singletons. CD45RO-negative, CCR7-positively selected cells formed the naive CD8 fraction, excluding terminally differentiated effector memory CD45RA+ cells. This receptor was obtained from a man between 18 and 35 years old in good health. Some clones in this sample may be carry-over from other donors' samples. The V and J genes are TRBV6-1 and TRBJ2-3; D is ambiguous. Sequenced input: naive CD8+ T cells from PBMCs. The CDR3 region is CASSEDSPSTDTQYF. CDR3 in DNA: TGTGCCAGCAGTGAAGACAGTCCGAGCACAGATACGCAGTATTTT.